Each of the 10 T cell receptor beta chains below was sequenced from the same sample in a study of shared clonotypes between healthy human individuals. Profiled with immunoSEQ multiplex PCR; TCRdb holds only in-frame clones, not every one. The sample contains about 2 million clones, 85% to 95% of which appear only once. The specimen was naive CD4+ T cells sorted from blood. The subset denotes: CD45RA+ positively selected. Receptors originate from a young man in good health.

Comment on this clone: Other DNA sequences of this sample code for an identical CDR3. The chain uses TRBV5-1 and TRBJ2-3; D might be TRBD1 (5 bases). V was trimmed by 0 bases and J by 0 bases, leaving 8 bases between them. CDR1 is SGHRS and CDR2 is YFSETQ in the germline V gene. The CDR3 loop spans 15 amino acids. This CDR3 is CASSLEAGSTDTQYF. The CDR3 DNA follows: TGCGCCAGCAGCTTGGAAGCAGGGAGCACAGATACGCAGTATTTT.

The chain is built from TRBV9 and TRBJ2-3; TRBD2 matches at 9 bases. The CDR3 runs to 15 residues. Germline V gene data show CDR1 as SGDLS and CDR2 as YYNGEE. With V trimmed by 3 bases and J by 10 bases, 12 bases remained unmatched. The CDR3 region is CASSGGTSFGGSQYF. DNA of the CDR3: TGTGCCAGCAGCGGAGGGACTAGCTTTGGAGGATCGCAGTATTTT. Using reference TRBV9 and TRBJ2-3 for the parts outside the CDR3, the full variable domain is DSGVTQTPKHLITATGQRVTLRCSPRSGDLSVYWYQQSLDQGLQFLIQYYNGEERAKGNILERFSAQQFPDLHSELNLSSLELGDSALYFCASSGGTSFGGSQYFGPGTRLTVL.

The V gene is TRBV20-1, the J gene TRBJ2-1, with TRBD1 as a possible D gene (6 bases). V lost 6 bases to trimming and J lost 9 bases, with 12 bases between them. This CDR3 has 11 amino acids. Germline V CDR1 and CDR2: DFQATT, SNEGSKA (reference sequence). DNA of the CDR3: TGCAGTGCCTTACGGGACACTGAGCAGTTCTTC. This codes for CSALRDTEQFF.

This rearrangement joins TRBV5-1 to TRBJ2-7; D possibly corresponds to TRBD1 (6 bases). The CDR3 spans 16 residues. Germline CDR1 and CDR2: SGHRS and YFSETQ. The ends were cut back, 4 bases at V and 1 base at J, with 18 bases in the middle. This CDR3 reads CASSPTPRGASYEQYF. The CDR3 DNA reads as TGCGCCAGCAGCCCAACTCCCAGGGGAGCATCCTACGAGCAGTACTTC.

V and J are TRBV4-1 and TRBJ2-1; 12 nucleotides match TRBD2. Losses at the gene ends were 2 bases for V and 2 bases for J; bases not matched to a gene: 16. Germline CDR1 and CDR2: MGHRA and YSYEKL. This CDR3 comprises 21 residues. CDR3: CASSQHRGLASGGETYNEQFF. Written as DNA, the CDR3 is TGCGCCAGCAGCCAACACCGAGGGTTGGCTAGCGGGGGGGAAACCTACAATGAGCAGTTCTTC.

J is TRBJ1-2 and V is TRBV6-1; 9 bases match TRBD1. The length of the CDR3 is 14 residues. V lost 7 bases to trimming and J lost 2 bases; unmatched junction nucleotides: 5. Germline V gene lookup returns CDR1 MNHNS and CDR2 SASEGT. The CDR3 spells CASTWDRENYGYTF. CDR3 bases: TGTGCCAGCACCTGGGACAGGGAGAACTATGGCTACACCTTC.

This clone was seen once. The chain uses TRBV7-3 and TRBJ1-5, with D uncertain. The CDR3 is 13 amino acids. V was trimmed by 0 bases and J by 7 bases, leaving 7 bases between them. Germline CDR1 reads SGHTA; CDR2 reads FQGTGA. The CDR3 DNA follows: TGTGCCAGCAGCTTAACGGAAGGCCAGCCCCAGCATTTT. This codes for CASSLTEGQPQHF.

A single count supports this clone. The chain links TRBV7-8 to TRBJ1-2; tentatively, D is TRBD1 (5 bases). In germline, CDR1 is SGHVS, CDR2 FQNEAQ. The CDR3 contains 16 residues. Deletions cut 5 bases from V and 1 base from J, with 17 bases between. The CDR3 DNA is TGTGCCAGCAGCGTTTCCTTGGGGGGGATTAACTATGGCTACACCTTC. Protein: CASSVSLGGINYGYTF.

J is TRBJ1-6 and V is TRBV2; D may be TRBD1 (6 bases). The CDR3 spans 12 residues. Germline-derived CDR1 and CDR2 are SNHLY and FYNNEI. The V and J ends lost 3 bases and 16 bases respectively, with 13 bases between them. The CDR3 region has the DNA TGTGCCAGCAGTGAGAGTGGCCAGGGGCTCCACTTT. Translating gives CASSESGQGLHF.

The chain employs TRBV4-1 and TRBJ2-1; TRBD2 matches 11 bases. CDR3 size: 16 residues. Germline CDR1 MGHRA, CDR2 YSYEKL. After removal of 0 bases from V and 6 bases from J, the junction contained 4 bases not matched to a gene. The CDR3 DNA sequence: TGCGCCAGCAGCCAAGATCCTAGCGGGGGGCGCAATGAGCAGTTCTTC. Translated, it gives CASSQDPSGGRNEQFF.